This TCR beta chain came from a study of blood T cell repertoires in COVID-19. Study-level information: COVID-19 samples from acute and convalescent phases originated in the United States, Italy and Spain.

V lost 7 bases to trimming and J lost 3 bases; unmatched junction nucleotides: 4. The CDR3 totals 14 residues. Germline V gene sequence: CDR1 KGHDR, CDR2 SFDVKD. The authors' processing: Amplification from reference gene primers served as the basis for estimated nucleated cell counts. The assay was immunoSEQ multiplex PCR, and TCRdb's table has in-frame clones only and misses some. V and J calls plus clone size are reproduced from that table; the DNA served to infer D and trimming. The sample lists about 110,000 clones; roughly 80% were seen once. The specimen was peripheral blood. This clonotype originated in a woman aged 60-70 years with acute or convalescent COVID-19. The genes are TRBV24-1 and TRBJ2-1, with 8 bases that match TRBD1. DNA of the CDR3: TGTGCCACCAGCTATGGGACAGGCTACAATGAGCAGTTCTTC. It translates to CATSYGTGYNEQFF.